Shown below are 30 T cell receptor beta chains from a single sample sequenced in a study of identical twins. TCRdb re-derived calls from the 5' RACE reads in MiXCR, one entry per CDR3 protein. The table has 700,000 to 950,000 distinct CDR3 sequences, roughly an eighth seen once; the top ten hold roughly 1.6%. This sample also belongs to another study, concerning yellow fever vaccine responses in identical twins.

Source material: PBMCs. The receptors stem from a woman aged 18-35 years in good health.

The chain combines TRBV20-1 with TRBJ2-2, with D perhaps assigned TRBD1 or TRBD2 (5 bases each). In germline, CDR1 is DFQATT, CDR2 SNEGSKA (reference sequence). Trimming took 7 bases from V and 3 from J, leaving 9 bases between them. The length of the CDR3 is 12 residues. The CDR3 loop is CSVLGDTGELFF. The CDR3 DNA reads as TGCAGTGTGCTGGGGGACACCGGGGAGCTGTTTTTT.

This clonotype came up many times. The V and J genes are TRBV18 and TRBJ2-7; 7 nucleotides agree with TRBD2. V shed 3 bases and J 4 bases; nucleotides not matched to a gene: 3. This CDR3 has 13 residues. Germline loops: CDR1 KGHSH, CDR2 LQKENI. The CDR3 spells CASSPGGGYEQYV. The DNA of the CDR3 is TGTGCCAGCTCACCGGGGGGGGGTTACGAGCAGTACGTC.

The V gene is TRBV7-2, the J gene TRBJ1-2; perhaps TRBD1 as D (6 bases). Looked up from germline, CDR1 is SGHTA and CDR2 is FQGNSA. The V gene lost 5 bases and the J gene lost 4 bases, with 17 bases spanning the gap. The CDR3 consists of 15 residues. The CDR3: CASSETLGGLYGYTF. CDR3 sequence (DNA): TGTGCCAGCAGCGAGACCCTAGGGGGTCTCTATGGCTACACCTTC.

This clonotype came up once. The chain carries TRBV7-6 and TRBJ2-1, with 11 bases fitting TRBD1. With 3 bases clipped from V and 8 bases from J, the junction kept 6 bases outside the gene matches. This CDR3 comprises 15 residues. Germline assignment: CDR1 SGHVS and CDR2 FNYEAQ. CDR3 protein: CASSLDRGRMYEQFF. The CDR3 region has the DNA TGTGCCAGCAGCTTGGACAGGGGGCGCATGTATGAGCAGTTCTTC.

The chain is built from TRBV18 and TRBJ1-4; D is unclear. Deletions cut 2 bases from V and 8 bases from J, with 9 bases between. Germline CDR1 KGHSH, CDR2 LQKENI. The CDR3 contains 13 residues. The CDR3 spells CASSPVAGEKLFF. In DNA form, the CDR3 reads TGTGCCAGCTCACCAGTGGCGGGGGAAAAACTGTTTTTT.

Only a few counts were recorded for this clonotype. The chain joins TRBV10-3 to TRBJ2-2; tentatively, D is TRBD2 (5 bases). V lost 0 bases and J lost 5, with 13 bases in between. CDR1 and CDR2 (germline): ENHRY, SYGVKD. This CDR3 contains 16 residues. The CDR3 nucleotides read TGTGCCATCAGTGAGTCGCCCGCGACGGGGACCGGGGAGCTGTTTTTT. Translating gives CAISESPATGTGELFF.

The V gene is TRBV6-5, the J gene TRBJ1-5; D is unresolved. The germline V and J ends were trimmed by 4 bases and 2 bases, with 15 bases remaining between them. Germline CDR1 is MNHEY and CDR2 is SVGAGI. CDR3 length equals 16 residues. CDR3 bases: TGTGCCAGCAGTTTGGGCAGCCACAGTGGCAATCAGCCCCAGCATTTT. It is translated as CASSLGSHSGNQPQHF.

The rearrangement joins TRBV7-8 to TRBJ2-7, with 8 bases matching TRBD1. CDR3 size: 15 residues. CDR1 SGHVS and CDR2 FQNEAQ come from the germline V gene. Trimming at V came to 1 base and at J to 3 bases, leaving 5 bases not matched to a gene. The CDR3 is CASSLGTGSFYEQYV. In nucleotides, the CDR3 is TGTGCCAGCAGCTTAGGGACAGGGAGTTTCTACGAGCAGTACGTC.

The V call is TRBV3-1, the J call TRBJ2-2; either TRBD1 or TRBD2 may supply D (6 bases each). Deletions cut 2 bases from V and 7 bases from J, with 11 bases between. Germline CDR1 and CDR2: LGHDT and YNNKEL (reference sequence). This CDR3 has 14 amino acids. The CDR3: CASSQYGGGGELFF. As DNA, the CDR3 is TGTGCCAGCAGCCAATACGGGGGCGGCGGGGAGCTGTTTTTT.

The chain is built from TRBV7-9 and TRBJ1-5, with 11 bases fitting TRBD1. Germline V gene lookup returns CDR1 SEHNR and CDR2 FQNEAQ (reference sequence). With 1 base clipped from V and 6 bases from J, the junction kept 5 bases outside the gene matches. This CDR3 has 16 residues. The CDR3 DNA sequence: TGTGCCAGCAGCTTAGAGGACAGGGGGCGTACTCAGCCCCAGCATTTT. Translating gives CASSLEDRGRTQPQHF. The full variable domain, in which reference TRBV7-9 and TRBJ1-5 provide the parts outside the CDR3, is DTGVSQNPRHKITKRGQNVTFRCDPISEHNRLYWYRQTLGQGPEFLTYFQNEAQLEKSRLLSDRFSAERPKGSFSTLEIQRTEQGDSAMYLCASSLEDRGRTQPQHFGDGTRLSIL.

The table lists this clonotype with a few counts. The genes are TRBV7-9 and TRBJ2-7; D is undetermined. The V end was cut by 4 bases, the J end by 4 bases, with 8 bases between. This CDR3 has 12 residues. Looked up from germline, CDR1 is SEHNR and CDR2 is FQNEAQ (reference sequence). CDR3 sequence: CASSSVAYEQYF. CDR3 sequence (DNA): TGTGCCAGCAGCTCCGTCGCATACGAGCAGTACTTC.

The V and J genes are TRBV5-1 and TRBJ1-2; possibly TRBD1 for D (6 bases). Trimming cost V 4 bases and J 5 bases, with 15 bases left between them. The CDR3 has 14 amino acids. CDR1 is SGHRS, CDR2 YFSETQ, per germline. DNA for the CDR3: TGCGCCAGCAGCCTGGAGGGGGTGAAGTATGGCTACACCTTC. Translation: CASSLEGVKYGYTF.

This clonotype was recorded a few times. The chain carries TRBV12-5 and TRBJ2-7, with TRBD1 matching 8 bases. Germline assignment: CDR1 LGHNT and CDR2 FRNRAP. The CDR3 has 14 amino acids. J gave up 2 bases and V 1 base, and 1 base lay outside the gene matches. CDR3 in amino acids: CASGLAQGAYEQYF. CDR3 bases: TGTGCTAGTGGTTTGGCACAGGGGGCCTACGAGCAGTACTTC. Using reference TRBV12-5 and TRBJ2-7 for the parts outside the CDR3, the full variable domain is DARVTQTPRHKVTEMGQEVTMRCQPILGHNTVFWYRQTMMQGLELLAYFRNRAPLDDSGMPKDRFSAEMPDATLATLKIQPSEPRDSAVYFCASGLAQGAYEQYFGPGTRLTVT.

This sequence joins TRBV7-9 and TRBJ2-7; perhaps TRBD1 as D (6 bases). Trimming shortened V by 5 bases and J by 4 bases, and 15 bases separated the two germline ends. This CDR3 is 14 amino acids long. Germline lookup yields CDR1 SEHNR and CDR2 FQNEAQ (reference sequence). The CDR3 nucleotides are TGTGCCAGCAGCCACCGGGACAAGAGATACGAGCAGTACTTC. Its protein product is CASSHRDKRYEQYF.

This chain links TRBV27 with TRBJ1-1; tentatively, D is TRBD1 (5 bases). V gave up 2 bases and J gave up 4 bases, with 14 bases separating them. The CDR3 runs to 15 residues. Germline lookup yields CDR1 MNHEY and CDR2 SMNVEV (reference sequence). The CDR3 coding sequence is TGTGCCAGCAGTTTAATCCCAAGGGGAGGCACTGAAGCTTTCTTT. Residues: CASSLIPRGGTEAFF.

This clonotype was seen a few times. The V call is TRBV10-3, the J call TRBJ2-2; 7 nucleotides line up with TRBD1. Unmatched junction bases numbered 5, after V lost 4 bases and J lost 6 bases. Germline lookup yields CDR1 ENHRY and CDR2 SYGVKD. This CDR3 is built from 14 residues. The CDR3 here is CAISAGTGAGELFF. CDR3 coding DNA: TGTGCCATCAGTGCTGGAACAGGGGCCGGGGAGCTGTTTTTT.

A note on this clonotype: A much larger clone lies a single base off, so this may be a read error. The chain employs TRBV3-1 and TRBJ2-3, with 10 nucleotides matching TRBD2. CDR3 length: 17 residues. Germline-derived CDR1 and CDR2 are LGHDT and YNNKEL (reference sequence). This CDR3 reads CATSQFGAGTSDYTQYF. The CDR3 region has the DNA TGTGCCACCAGCCAATTCGGCGCGGGGACTAGCGACTATACGCAGTATTTT.

The chain couples TRBV28 to TRBJ2-4; D is perhaps TRBD1 or TRBD2 (5 bases each). The germline gives CDR1 MDHEN, CDR2 SYDVKM. Trimming stripped 6 bases from V and 4 bases from J, with 25 bases between. CDR3 size: 18 residues. The CDR3 bases are TGTGCCAGCAGCACACTGGGACCGGGGATGACATTAAAAAACATTCAGTACTTC. Translating it yields CASSTLGPGMTLKNIQYF.

This clonotype occurred a few times. The V and J genes are TRBV7-9 and TRBJ2-3; 9 bases fit TRBD2. Per the germline V gene, CDR1 is SEHNR and CDR2 is FQNEAQ (reference sequence). The J segment lost 4 bases and the V segment lost 6 bases, leaving 8 bases of the junction unmatched. CDR3 size: 15 residues. The CDR3, as DNA: TGTGCCAGCAGACGTCTAGCGGGAAGGGCAGATACGCAGTATTTT. Amino acids: CASRRLAGRADTQYF.

The sample holds many counts of this clonotype. This chain uses TRBV29-1 with TRBJ1-4; no clear D. The CDR3 covers 13 residues. Germline V lookup: CDR1 SQVTM, CDR2 ANQGSEA. Between the trimmed V and J ends, which lost 1 base and 10 bases, there was a span of 13 bases. CDR3 sequence: CSVEVQVAGKLFF. CDR3 in DNA: TGCAGCGTTGAAGTTCAGGTGGCGGGAAAACTGTTTTTT.

This chain connects TRBV5-1 to TRBJ1-2; D is uncertain. V dropped 2 bases and J dropped 6 bases, with 8 bases sitting between them. The CDR3 contains 12 residues. Germline CDR1 is SGHRS and CDR2 is YFSETQ. In DNA form, the CDR3 reads TGCGCCAGCAGCTTTGACTCGAATGGCTACACCTTC. Its translation is CASSFDSNGYTF.

This clonotype has more than one count but fewer than ten. The CDR3 region is CASSPPTGATGELFF. The CDR3, as DNA: TGTGCCAGCAGTCCGCCGACCGGGGCCACCGGGGAGCTGTTTTTT. The rearrangement joins TRBV6-2 or TRBV6-3 to TRBJ2-2, with D perhaps being TRBD1 or TRBD2 (5 bases each). The CDR3 loop spans 15 amino acids. V dropped 5 bases and J dropped 4 bases, with 14 bases sitting between them. Germline-derived CDR1 and CDR2 are MNHEY and SVGEGT.

In its sample, this clonotype was seen a few times. The V and J genes are TRBV12-3 or TRBV12-4 and TRBJ2-3; D is possibly TRBD2 (6 bases). V lost 6 bases to trimming and J lost 3 bases, with 13 bases between them. This CDR3 contains 14 residues. The CDR3 nucleotides are TGTGCCAGCAGCGGGACTGCAAAAACAGATACGCAGTATTTT. It translates to CASSGTAKTDTQYF.

The CDR3 reads CASSGGAGRGDEQFF. CDR3 nucleotides: TGTGCCAGCAGCGGGGGAGCGGGAAGAGGGGATGAGCAGTTCTTC. J is TRBJ2-1 and V is TRBV9, with 7 nucleotides matching TRBD2. J gave up 8 bases and V 3 bases, and 11 bases lay outside the gene matches. This CDR3 comprises 15 residues. Per germline, CDR1 SGDLS and CDR2 YYNGEE.

V gene TRBV6-2 or TRBV6-3 combines with J gene TRBJ2-3; D remains unclear. Trimming took off 0 bases at V and 7 bases at J, with 11 bases between the two ends. The CDR3 spans 14 residues. Germline V gene lookup returns CDR1 MNHEY and CDR2 SVGEGT. CDR3 sequence reads: CASSYSPRVYTQYF. The CDR3 DNA sequence: TGTGCCAGCAGTTACTCGCCTAGAGTCTATACGCAGTATTTT.

The chain carries TRBV14 and TRBJ2-7, with no clear D. Germline CDR1 and CDR2: SGHDN and FVKESK. V lost 1 base and J 13 bases, leaving 11 bases between the germline ends. The CDR3 covers 11 residues. For the CDR3, the DNA is TGTGCCAGCAGCCAAGTCGACTTAATCTACGTC. Its protein product is CASSQVDLIYV.

The CDR3 protein is CASSRHPGQGSYEQYF. The DNA of the CDR3 is TGTGCCAGCTCACGACACCCGGGACAGGGATCCTACGAGCAGTACTTC. The genes are TRBV18 and TRBJ2-7; 9 bases fit TRBD1. CDR1 and CDR2 (germline): KGHSH, LQKENI. This CDR3 region has 16 residues. The J segment lost 1 base and the V segment lost 4 bases, leaving 8 bases of the junction unmatched.

The table lists this clonotype with many counts. This sequence joins TRBV4-1 and TRBJ2-1; possibly TRBD1 or TRBD2 for D (6 bases each). The CDR3 covers 15 residues. Germline assignment: CDR1 MGHRA and CDR2 YSYEKL. The V end was cut by 0 bases, the J end by 10 bases, with 16 bases between. CDR3 amino acids: CASSQEGSGAGEQFF. DNA of the CDR3: TGCGCCAGCAGCCAAGAGGGGTCAGGGGCGGGGGAGCAGTTCTTC.

The rearrangement uses TRBV20-1 and TRBJ2-2; D possibly corresponds to TRBD2 (6 bases). This CDR3 spans 15 amino acids. Germline loops: CDR1 DFQATT, CDR2 SNEGSKA (reference sequence). V was cut by 3 bases and J by 2 bases, with 13 bases left in between. The CDR3 nucleotides read TGCAGTGCTAGGTCTGCGGGGTCCAACACCGGGGAGCTGTTTTTT. The encoded protein is CSARSAGSNTGELFF.

Regarding this clonotype: One end of the junction is discordant with germline, which a read error may explain. DNA for the CDR3: TGTACCAGCAGCCAATGGGGGACAGGGAGCCCCTACGAGCAGTACTTC. Translating it yields CTSSQWGTGSPYEQYF. The J gene is TRBJ2-7, the V gene TRBV3-1, with TRBD1 identical over 9 bases. The CDR3 totals 16 residues. The germline gives CDR1 LGHDT, CDR2 YNNKEL (reference sequence).